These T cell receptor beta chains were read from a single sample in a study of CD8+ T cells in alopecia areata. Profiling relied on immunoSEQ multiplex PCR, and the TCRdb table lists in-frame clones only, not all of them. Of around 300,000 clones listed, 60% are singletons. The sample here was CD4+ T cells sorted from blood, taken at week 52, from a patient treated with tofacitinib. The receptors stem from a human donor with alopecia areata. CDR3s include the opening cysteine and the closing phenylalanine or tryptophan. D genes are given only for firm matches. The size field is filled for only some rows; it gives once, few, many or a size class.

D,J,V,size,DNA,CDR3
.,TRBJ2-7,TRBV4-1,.,TGCGCCAGCAGCCAACGGAGCGGATTCTGGGGCGAGCAGTACTTC,CASSQRSGFWGEQYF
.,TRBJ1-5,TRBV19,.,TGTGCCACCAACTCGGTAGGGTATGGCAATCAGCCCCAGCATTTT,CATNSVGYGNQPQHF
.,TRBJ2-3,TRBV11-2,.,TGTGCCAGCAGCTTCCCAGCTAGCAGTGGCACAGATACGCAGTATTTT,CASSFPASSGTDTQYF
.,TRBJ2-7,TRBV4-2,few,TGTGCCAGCAGCCAAGATTTGTACGAGCAGTACTTC,CASSQDLYEQYF
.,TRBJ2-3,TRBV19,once,TGTGCCAGTAGCCTCAAGGGGGGGGTCACAGATACGCAGTATTTT,CASSLKGGVTDTQYF
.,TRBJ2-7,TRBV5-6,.,TGTGCCAGCAGCTCCGACCCGACGGGCGGGGAGCAGTACTTC,CASSSDPTGGEQYF
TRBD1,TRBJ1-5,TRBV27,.,TGTGCCAGCAGTTTAGGACAGGGGATAGGGAGACCTCAGCCCCAGCATTTT,CASSLGQGIGRPQPQHF
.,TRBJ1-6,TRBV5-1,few,TGCGCCAGCAGCCGGGTTGGGAATTCACCCCTCCACTTT,CASSRVGNSPLHF
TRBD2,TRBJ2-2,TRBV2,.,TGTGCCAGCAGGGCGGGGACTAGTCCCGGGGAGCTGTTTTTT,CASRAGTSPGELFF
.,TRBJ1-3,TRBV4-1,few,TGCGCCAGCAGCCAAGGGGTGGGGAACTCTGGAAACACCATATATTTT,CASSQGVGNSGNTIYF
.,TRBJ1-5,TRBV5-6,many,TGTGCCAGCAGCGTAACACCCTGGGGGCCCCAGCATTTT,CASSVTPWGPQHF
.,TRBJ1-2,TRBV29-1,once,TGCAGCGTCTCAACAGGTGCTAACTATGGCTACACCTTC,CSVSTGANYGYTF
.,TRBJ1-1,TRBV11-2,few,TGTGCCAGCAGCCCCAACAGGGTCGGCACTGAAGCTTTCTTT,CASSPNRVGTEAFF
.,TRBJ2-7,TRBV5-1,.,TGCGCCAGCAGCCTCTCCGGGACGCACTCCTACGAGCAGTACTTC,CASSLSGTHSYEQYF
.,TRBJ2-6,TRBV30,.,TGTGCCCTCGTTAGGGGATTAAGCTCTGGGGCCAACGTCCTGACTTTC,CALVRGLSSGANVLTF
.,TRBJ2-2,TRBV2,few,TGTGCCAGCAGTCTCCAGAGGGCTCTTGGTGGGGAGCTGTTTTTT,CASSLQRALGGELFF
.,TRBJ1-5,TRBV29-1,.,TGCAGCGTCCAGGGTGTAGGCAATCAGCCCCAGCATTTT,CSVQGVGNQPQHF
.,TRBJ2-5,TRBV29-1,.,TGCAGCGTGGTCACCGGGACGCCACCCGAGACCCAGTACTTC,CSVVTGTPPETQYF
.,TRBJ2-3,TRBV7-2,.,TGTGCCAGCAGCTCAACAGGGGAGGCGCAGTATTTT,CASSSTGEAQYF
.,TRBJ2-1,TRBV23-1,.,TGCGCCAGCAGTCAACCCGCTTGTGAGCAGAAGCTAGATGAGCAGTTCTTC,CASSQPACEQKLDEQFF
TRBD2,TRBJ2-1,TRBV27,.,TGTGCCAGCAGAAGGACTAGCGGGCTGTTCGATGAGCAGTTCTTC,CASRRTSGLFDEQFF
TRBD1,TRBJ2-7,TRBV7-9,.,TGTGCCAGCAGCTTAAGACAGGGTGACACCTACGAGCAGTACTTC,CASSLRQGDTYEQYF
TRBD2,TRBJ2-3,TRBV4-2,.,TGTGCCAGCAGCCAAGATTTGGGGGGGAGCACAGATACGCAGTATTTT,CASSQDLGGSTDTQYF
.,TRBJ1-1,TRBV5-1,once,TGCGCCAGCGTGGCGGATCCCAGCACTGAAGCTTTCTTT,CASVADPSTEAFF
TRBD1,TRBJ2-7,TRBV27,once,TGTGCCAGCAGTTTACGGGGGACAGGGGACAGCTCTTACGAGCAGTACTTC,CASSLRGTGDSSYEQYF
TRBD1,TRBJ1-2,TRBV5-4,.,TGTGCCAGCAGCCGTCCAGGGGGCGCCTATGGCTACACCTTC,CASSRPGGAYGYTF
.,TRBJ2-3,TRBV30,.,TGTGCCTGGAGCGCACGGACTACTAGCACAGATACGCAGTATTTT,CAWSARTTSTDTQYF
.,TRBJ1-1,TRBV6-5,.,TGTGCCAGCAGTTACGACGGGACACGTGAAGCTTTCTTT,CASSYDGTREAFF
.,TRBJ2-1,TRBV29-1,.,TGCAGCGTTGGACAAAGCTCCTACAATGAGCAGTTCTTC,CSVGQSSYNEQFF
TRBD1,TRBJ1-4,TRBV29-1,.,TGCAGCGTGTACCGGGACAGGTCGGATGAAAAACTGTTTTTT,CSVYRDRSDEKLFF
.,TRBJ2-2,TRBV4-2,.,TGTGCCAGCAGCCAAGAGGCGGTTAGCGTACCTCTTAACACCGGGGAGCTGCTTTTT,CASSQEAVSVPLNTGELLF
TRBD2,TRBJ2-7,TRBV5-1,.,TGCGCCAGCAGCTCCGGACTAGCGGCCTACGAGCAGTACTTC,CASSSGLAAYEQYF
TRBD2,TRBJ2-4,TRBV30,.,TGTGCCTGGAGTGTCGGGGGGGCGGTTACCAAAAACATTCAGTACTTC,CAWSVGGAVTKNIQYF
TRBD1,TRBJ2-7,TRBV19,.,TGTGCCAGTAGCCGTGGACAGGACTCCTACGAGCAGTACTTC,CASSRGQDSYEQYF
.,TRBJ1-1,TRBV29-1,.,TGCAGCGCCGTGGGGCTTTCGAACACTGAAGCTTTCTTT,CSAVGLSNTEAFF
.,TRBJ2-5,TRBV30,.,TGTGCCTGGAGCGGCGGGACGTACAACCAAGAGACCCAGTACTTC,CAWSGGTYNQETQYF
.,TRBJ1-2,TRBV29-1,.,TGCAGCGTTGTAGGGCAGACGGGCTACACCTTC,CSVVGQTGYTF
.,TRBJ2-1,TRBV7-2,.,TGTGCCAGCAGCTTACTGGGACTGATAGAAGTCTACAATGAGCAGTTCTTC,CASSLLGLIEVYNEQFF
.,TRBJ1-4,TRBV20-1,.,TGCAGTGCTAGGGCTAATGAAAAACTGTTTTTT,CSARANEKLFF
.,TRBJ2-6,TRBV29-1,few,TGCAGCGTTGCACTCCCTGGGGCCAACGTCCTGACTTTC,CSVALPGANVLTF
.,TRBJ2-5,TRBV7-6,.,TGTGCCAGCATGGAAACCCCAACCCAAGAGACCCAGTACTTC,CASMETPTQETQYF
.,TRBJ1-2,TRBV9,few,TGTGCCAGCAGCGGAGCGAACTATGGCTACACCTTC,CASSGANYGYTF
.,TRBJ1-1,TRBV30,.,TGTGCCTGGAGTACTTCAGGGGACACTGAAGCTTTCTTT,CAWSTSGDTEAFF
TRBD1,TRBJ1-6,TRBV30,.,TGTGCCTGGAGGGCGGACAGGGATAATTCACCCCTCCACTTT,CAWRADRDNSPLHF
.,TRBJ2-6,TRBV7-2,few,TGTGCCAGCAGCCAGACACAGCGGGCCAACGTCCTGACTTTC,CASSQTQRANVLTF
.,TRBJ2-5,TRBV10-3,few,TGTGCCATCGGCGGGGCGGTCGAAGAGACCCAGTACTTC,CAIGGAVEETQYF
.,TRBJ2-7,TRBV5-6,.,TGTGCCAGCAGTTATACCGGGGGTGTCTACGAGCAGTACTTC,CASSYTGGVYEQYF
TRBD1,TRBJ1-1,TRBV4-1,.,TGCGCCAGCAGCCATACAGGGGTGAACACTGAAGCTTTCTTT,CASSHTGVNTEAFF
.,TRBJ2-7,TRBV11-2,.,TGTGCCAGCAGCCCCCCGGGGATCAGCTCCTACGAGCAGTACTTC,CASSPPGISSYEQYF
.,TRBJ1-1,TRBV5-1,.,TGCGCCAGCAGCTCCACGACAGCACCGAACACTGAAGCTTTCTTT,CASSSTTAPNTEAFF
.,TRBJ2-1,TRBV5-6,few,TGTGCCAGCAGCTTGATTAGCGGAAGGGGTGAGCAGTTCTTC,CASSLISGRGEQFF
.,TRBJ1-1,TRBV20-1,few,TGCAGTGCTAGAGATACCCCGGGGGCTTTCTTT,CSARDTPGAFF
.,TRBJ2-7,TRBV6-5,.,TGTGCCAGCAGTTCCTTAAGCTACGAGCAGTACTTC,CASSSLSYEQYF